The 10 T cell receptor beta chains below all came from one sample that was sequenced in a study of T cell responses to AZD1222 COVID-19 vaccine. Clones were read by immunoSEQ multiplex PCR, and TCRdb kept only the in-frame ones, dropping some. Of roughly 150,000 clones detected, almost 95% appear once; the ten largest clones hold roughly 2.3%. The sample in question was peripheral blood, obtained on day 0 of AZD1222 vaccination. The receptors derive from an adult in good health.

The chain uses TRBV28 and TRBJ2-6, with D unclear. Germline V gene data show CDR1 as MDHEN and CDR2 as SYDVKM. V was shortened by 5 bases and J by 1 base, with 6 bases between the two germline ends. This CDR3 is built from 14 residues. This CDR3 is CASSVGSGANVLTF. Written as DNA, the CDR3 is TGTGCCAGCAGTGTTGGGTCTGGGGCCAACGTCCTGACTTTC.

V gene TRBV3-1 (or the pseudogene TRBV3-2) combines with J gene TRBJ2-7, with D uncertain. Germline values: CDR1 LGHDT, CDR2 YNNKEL (reference sequence). The CDR3 extends over 12 amino acids. V was shortened by 1 base and J by 1 base, with 2 bases between the two germline ends. The CDR3 DNA sequence: TGTGCCAGCAGCCAAGCATCCTACGAGCAGTACTTC. Encoded protein: CASSQASYEQYF.

This rearrangement joins TRBV5-1 to TRBJ1-1; D not resolved. This CDR3 region has 14 residues. V lost 5 bases, J lost 1 base, and 12 bases lay in between. Germline V CDR1 and CDR2: SGHRS, YFSETQ. Here the CDR3 reads CASSELRKNTEAFF. Written as DNA, the CDR3 is TGCGCCAGCAGTGAACTTAGGAAGAACACTGAAGCTTTCTTT.

The chain links TRBV7-9 to TRBJ1-5; D not certain. This CDR3 has 13 residues. Germline V gene data show CDR1 as SEHNR and CDR2 as FQNEAQ (reference sequence). The V end was cut by 4 bases, the J end by 6 bases, with 10 bases between. The CDR3 is CASSSTPGQPQHF. The CDR3 coding sequence is TGTGCCAGCAGCTCCACCCCCGGTCAGCCCCAGCATTTT.

This chain connects TRBV19 to TRBJ1-5, with D possibly matching TRBD1 (5 bases). From germline, CDR1 is LNHDA and CDR2 SQIVND (reference sequence). V lost 4 bases, J lost 2 bases, and 12 bases lay in between. The CDR3 has 15 residues. CDR3 nucleotides: TGTGCCAGTAGTAGGCAGGGCGATCGCAATCAGCCCCAGCATTTT. Translated, it gives CASSRQGDRNQPQHF.

This sequence joins TRBV28 and TRBJ1-2; unclear D gene. The CDR3 is 14 residues long. V lost 4 bases, J lost 4 bases, and 13 bases lay in between. Germline V gene data show CDR1 as MDHEN and CDR2 as SYDVKM. The CDR3 DNA is TGTGCCAGCAGTTCTAGAAGGAACCTCTATGGCTACACCTTC. Amino acid sequence: CASSSRRNLYGYTF.

This chain joins TRBV3-1 (or the pseudogene TRBV3-2) and TRBJ1-6; D is undetermined. Germline CDR1 and CDR2: LGHDT and YNNKEL (reference sequence). This CDR3 spans 15 amino acids. The V end was cut by 4 bases, the J end by 7 bases, with 14 bases between. Here the CDR3 reads CASSPERGGNSPLHF. The CDR3 DNA reads as TGTGCCAGCAGCCCCGAGCGGGGTGGGAATTCACCCCTCCACTTT.

This clone was found once. V is TRBV19 and J is TRBJ2-2; D uncertain. This CDR3 contains 16 residues. Germline CDR1 is LNHDA and CDR2 is SQIVND (reference sequence). V dropped 5 bases and J dropped 1 base, with 14 bases sitting between them. CDR3 nucleotides: TGTGCCAGTAGTCCCCTAGTAGAGCTGAACACCGGGGAGCTGTTTTTT. Amino acid sequence: CASSPLVELNTGELFF.

V gene TRBV7-9 combines with J gene TRBJ2-1; 15 bases are shared with TRBD2. With V trimmed by 5 bases and J by 10 bases, 18 bases remained unmatched. The CDR3 loop spans 19 amino acids. Germline assignment: CDR1 SEHNR and CDR2 FQNEAQ (reference sequence). CDR3 sequence reads: CASSPGMRRTSGRAGEQFF. The DNA for the CDR3 is TGTGCCAGCAGCCCGGGGATGCGACGGACTAGCGGGAGGGCAGGCGAGCAGTTCTTC.

The chain has TRBV10-2 and TRBJ1-2; a possible D gene is TRBD1 (6 bases). Germline CDR1 is WSHSY and CDR2 is SAAADI. Between the trimmed V and J ends, which lost 2 bases and 2 bases, there was a span of 18 bases. This CDR3 is built from 17 residues. The CDR3 spells CASSEGPGVVKNYGYTF. DNA of the CDR3: TGCGCCAGCAGTGAGGGACCAGGGGTTGTGAAGAACTATGGCTACACCTTC.